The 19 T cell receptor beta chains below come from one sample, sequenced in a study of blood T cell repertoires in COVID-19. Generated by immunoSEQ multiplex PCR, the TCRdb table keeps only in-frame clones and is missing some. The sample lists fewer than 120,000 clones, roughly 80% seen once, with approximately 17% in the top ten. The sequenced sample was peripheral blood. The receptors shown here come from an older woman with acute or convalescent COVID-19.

The CDR3 spells CASSYTPGLEVETQYF. The CDR3, as DNA: TGTGCCAGCAGTTACACTCCGGGACTAGAGGTAGAGACCCAGTACTTC. This rearrangement joins TRBV6-2 or TRBV6-3 to TRBJ2-5, with 8 nucleotides matching TRBD2. CDR1 is MNHEY and CDR2 is SVGEGT in the germline V gene. The CDR3 runs 16 residues. Trimming at V came to 2 bases and at J to 4 bases, leaving 9 bases not matched to a gene.

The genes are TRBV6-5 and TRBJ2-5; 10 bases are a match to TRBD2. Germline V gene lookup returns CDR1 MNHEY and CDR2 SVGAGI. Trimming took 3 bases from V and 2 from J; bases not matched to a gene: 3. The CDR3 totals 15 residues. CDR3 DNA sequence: TGTGCCAGCAGTTATGGACTAGCGGAACAAGAGACCCAGTACTTC. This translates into CASSYGLAEQETQYF.

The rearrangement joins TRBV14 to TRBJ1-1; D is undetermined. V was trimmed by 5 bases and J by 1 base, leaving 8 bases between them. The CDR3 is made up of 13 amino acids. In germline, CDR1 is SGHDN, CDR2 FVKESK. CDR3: CASSASGNTEAFF. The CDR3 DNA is TGTGCCAGCAGCGCATCGGGGAACACTGAAGCTTTCTTT.

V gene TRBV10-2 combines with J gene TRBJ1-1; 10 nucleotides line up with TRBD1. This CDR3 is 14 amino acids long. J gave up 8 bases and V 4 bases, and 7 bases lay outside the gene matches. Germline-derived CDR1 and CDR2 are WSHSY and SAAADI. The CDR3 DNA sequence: TGCGCCAGCAGTGGACGAAGGGACAGGGGCGAAGCTTTCTTT. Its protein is CASSGRRDRGEAFF.

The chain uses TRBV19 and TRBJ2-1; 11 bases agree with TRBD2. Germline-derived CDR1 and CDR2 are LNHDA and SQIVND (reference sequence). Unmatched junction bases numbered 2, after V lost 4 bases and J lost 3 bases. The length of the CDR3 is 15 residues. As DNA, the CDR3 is TGTGCCAGTAGTACCCTAGCGGGGGGCTACAATGAGCAGTTCTTC. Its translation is CASSTLAGGYNEQFF. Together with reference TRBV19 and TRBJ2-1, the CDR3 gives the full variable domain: DGGITQSPKYLFRKEGQNVTLSCEQNLNHDAMYWYRQDPGQGLRLIYYSQIVNDFQKGDIAEGYSVSREKKESFPLTVTSAQKNPTAFYLCASSTLAGGYNEQFFGPGTRLTVL.

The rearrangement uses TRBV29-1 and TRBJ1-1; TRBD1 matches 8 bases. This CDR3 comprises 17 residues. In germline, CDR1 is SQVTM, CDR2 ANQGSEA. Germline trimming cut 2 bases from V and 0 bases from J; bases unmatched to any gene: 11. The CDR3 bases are TGCAGCGTTGAACCGTGGGGACAGGCCCCCATGAACACTGAAGCTTTCTTT. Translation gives CSVEPWGQAPMNTEAFF. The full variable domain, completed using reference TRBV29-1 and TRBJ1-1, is SAVISQKPSRDICQRGTSLTIQCQVDSQVTMMFWYRQQPGQSLTLIATANQGSEATYESGFVIDKFPISRPNLTFSTLTVSNMSPEDSSIYLCSVEPWGQAPMNTEAFFGQGTRLTVV.

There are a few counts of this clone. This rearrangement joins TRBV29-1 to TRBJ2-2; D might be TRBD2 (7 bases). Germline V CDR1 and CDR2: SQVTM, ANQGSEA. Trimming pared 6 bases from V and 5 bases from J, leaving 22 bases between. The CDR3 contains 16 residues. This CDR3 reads CSVLSTWGGGTGELFF. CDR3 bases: TGCAGCGTCCTCAGTACCTGGGGAGGGGGGACCGGGGAGCTGTTTTTT.

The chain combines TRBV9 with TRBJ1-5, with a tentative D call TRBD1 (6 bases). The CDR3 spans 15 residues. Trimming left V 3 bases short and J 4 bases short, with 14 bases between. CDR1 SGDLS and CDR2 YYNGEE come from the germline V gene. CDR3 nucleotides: TGTGCCAGCAGCGCTGATACAGGGCGGAATCAGCCCCAGCATTTT. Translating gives CASSADTGRNQPQHF.

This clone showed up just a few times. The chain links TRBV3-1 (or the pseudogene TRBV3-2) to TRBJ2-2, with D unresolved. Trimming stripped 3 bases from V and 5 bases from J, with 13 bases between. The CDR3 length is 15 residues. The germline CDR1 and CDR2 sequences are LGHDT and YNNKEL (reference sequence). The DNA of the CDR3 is TGTGCCAGCAGCCAGCTCCCGGTGAGAACCGGGGAGCTGTTTTTT. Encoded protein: CASSQLPVRTGELFF.

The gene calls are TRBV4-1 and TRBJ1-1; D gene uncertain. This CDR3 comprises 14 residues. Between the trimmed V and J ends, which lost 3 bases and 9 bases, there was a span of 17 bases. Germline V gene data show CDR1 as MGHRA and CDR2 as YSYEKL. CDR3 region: CASSHGGLGGKAFF. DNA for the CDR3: TGCGCCAGCAGCCATGGCGGGCTCGGAGGAAAAGCTTTCTTT.

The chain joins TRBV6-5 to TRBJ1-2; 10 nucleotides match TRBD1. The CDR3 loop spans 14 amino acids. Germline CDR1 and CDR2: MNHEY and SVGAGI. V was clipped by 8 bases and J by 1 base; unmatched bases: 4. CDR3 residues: CASEDRGSNYGYTF. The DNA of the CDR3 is TGTGCCAGCGAGGACAGGGGGAGTAACTATGGCTACACCTTC.

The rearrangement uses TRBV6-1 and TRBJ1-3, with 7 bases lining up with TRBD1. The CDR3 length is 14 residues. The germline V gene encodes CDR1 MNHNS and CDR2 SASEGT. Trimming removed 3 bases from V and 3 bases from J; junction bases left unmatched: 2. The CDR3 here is CASSEGQRGNTIYF. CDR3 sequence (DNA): TGTGCCAGCAGTGAGGGACAGCGTGGAAACACCATATATTTT.

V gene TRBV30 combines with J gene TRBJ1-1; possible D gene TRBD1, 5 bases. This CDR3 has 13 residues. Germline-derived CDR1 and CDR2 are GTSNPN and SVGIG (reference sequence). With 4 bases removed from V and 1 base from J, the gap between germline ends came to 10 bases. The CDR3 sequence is CAWNWGGNTEAFF. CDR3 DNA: TGTGCCTGGAATTGGGGGGGGAACACTGAAGCTTTCTTT.

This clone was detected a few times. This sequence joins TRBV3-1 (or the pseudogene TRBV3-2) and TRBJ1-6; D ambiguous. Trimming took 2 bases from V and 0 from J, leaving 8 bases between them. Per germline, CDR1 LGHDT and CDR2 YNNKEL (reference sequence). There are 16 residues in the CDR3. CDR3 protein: CASSQSQSSYNSPLHF. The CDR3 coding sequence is TGTGCCAGCAGCCAAAGTCAGTCCTCCTATAATTCACCCCTCCACTTT.

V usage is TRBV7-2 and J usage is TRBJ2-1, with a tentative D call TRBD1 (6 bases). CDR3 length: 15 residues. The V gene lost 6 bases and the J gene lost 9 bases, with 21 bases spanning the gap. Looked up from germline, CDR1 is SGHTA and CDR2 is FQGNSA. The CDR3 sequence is CASRPVLGAGSEQFF. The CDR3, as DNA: TGTGCCAGCAGACCCGTGCTGGGGGCAGGTTCTGAGCAGTTCTTC.

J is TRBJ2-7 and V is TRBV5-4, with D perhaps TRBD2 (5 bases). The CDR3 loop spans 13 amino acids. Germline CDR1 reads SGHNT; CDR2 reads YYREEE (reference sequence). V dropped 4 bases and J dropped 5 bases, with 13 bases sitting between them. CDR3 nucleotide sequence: TGTGCCAGCAGCCAGACGACGGGGAACGAGCAGTACTTC. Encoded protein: CASSQTTGNEQYF.

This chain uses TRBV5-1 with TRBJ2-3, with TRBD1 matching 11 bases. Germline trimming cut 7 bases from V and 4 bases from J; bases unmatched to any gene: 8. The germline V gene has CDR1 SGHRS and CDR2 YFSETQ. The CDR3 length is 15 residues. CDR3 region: CASGRTGGGSDTQYF. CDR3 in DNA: TGCGCCAGCGGAAGGACAGGGGGCGGTTCAGATACGCAGTATTTT.

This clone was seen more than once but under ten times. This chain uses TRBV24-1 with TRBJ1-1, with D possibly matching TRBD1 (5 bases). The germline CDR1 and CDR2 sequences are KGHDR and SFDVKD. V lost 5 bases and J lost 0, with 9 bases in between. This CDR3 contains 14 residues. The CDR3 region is CATSAGELNTEAFF. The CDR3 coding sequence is TGTGCCACCAGTGCGGGGGAGCTGAACACTGAAGCTTTCTTT.

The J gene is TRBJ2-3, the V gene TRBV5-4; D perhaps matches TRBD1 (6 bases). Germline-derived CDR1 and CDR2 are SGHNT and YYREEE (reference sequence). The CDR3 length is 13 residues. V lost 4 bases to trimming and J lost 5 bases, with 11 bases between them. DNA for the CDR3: TGTGCCAGCAGCCCAGGACAGCAAGATACGCAGTATTTT. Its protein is CASSPGQQDTQYF. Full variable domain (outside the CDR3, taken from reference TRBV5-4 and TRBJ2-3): ETGVTQSPTHLIKTRGQQVTLRCSSQSGHNTVSWYQQALGQGPQFIFQYYREEENGRGNFPPRFSGLQFPNYSSELNVNALELDDSALYLCASSPGQQDTQYFGPGTRLTVL.